This TCR beta chain was retrieved from a study of cytomegalovirus exposure and HLA in healthy donors. Assay: immunoSEQ multiplex PCR; the TCRdb copy retains only in-frame clones and omits some. The data show some 140,000 clones, with around 84% seen just once and 2% to 2.5% held by the top ten. The germline V gene encodes CDR1 MNHEY and CDR2 SMNVEV (reference sequence). V was cut by 2 bases and J by 8 bases, with 12 bases left in between. CDR3 size: 14 residues. V and J are TRBV27 and TRBJ1-4, with a weak D call TRBD1 (6 bases). The sequenced sample was PBMCs. The TCR sequence derives from a human donor in good health. The CDR3 coding sequence is TGTGCCAGCAGTTTAGCTGGGGGCCGGGAAAAACTGTTTTTT. Translated: CASSLAGGREKLFF.